The present TCR beta chain was sequenced within a study of T cell repertoires in cytomegalovirus infection. On the study more broadly: A matching HLA type, together with CMV infection, was signaled by public TCR beta signatures.

V was trimmed by 4 bases and J by 8 bases, leaving 3 bases between them. Germline CDR1 and CDR2: SNHLY and FYNNEI. This CDR3 has 11 residues. MiXCR, applied by TCRdb to the reads, yields one record per CDR3 protein. In the table there are 100,000 to 150,000 distinct CDR3 sequences, roughly a quarter of which are singletons. Regarding this clonotype: What it binds is not known.

Study outcomes and limitations: The ex vivo response was dominated by HLA-C-restricted CMV-specific TCR beta clonotypes. Cumulative frequency (of public TCR beta family members) identified carriers of CMV plus the relevant HLA.

V gene TRBV2 combines with J gene TRBJ1-6; no definite D call. This clonotype originated in a human donor in good health (CMV status not recorded). Some clones in this sample may be carry-over from other donors' samples. Input material: PBMCs, sequenced either directly or after in vitro stimulation (not recorded which). The CDR3 DNA is TGTGCCAGCAGTGGGGATTCACCCCTCCACTTT. Translation: CASSGDSPLHF. Drawing the rest from reference TRBV2 and TRBJ1-6, the complete variable domain is EPEVTQTPSHQVTQMGQEVILRCVPISNHLYFYWYRQILGQKVEFLVSFYNNEISEKSEIFDDQFSVERPDGSNFTLKIRSTKLEDSAMYFCASSGDSPLHFGNGTRLTVT.